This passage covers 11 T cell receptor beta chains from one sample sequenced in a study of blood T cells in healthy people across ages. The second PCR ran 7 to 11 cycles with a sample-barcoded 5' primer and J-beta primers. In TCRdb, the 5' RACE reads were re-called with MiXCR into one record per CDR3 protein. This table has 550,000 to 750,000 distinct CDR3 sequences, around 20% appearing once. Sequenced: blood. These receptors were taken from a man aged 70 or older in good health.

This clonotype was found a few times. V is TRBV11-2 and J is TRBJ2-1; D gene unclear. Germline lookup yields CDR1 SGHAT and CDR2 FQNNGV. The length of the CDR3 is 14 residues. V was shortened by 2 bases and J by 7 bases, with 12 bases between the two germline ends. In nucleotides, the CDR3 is TGTGCCAGCAGCTTATCTCTATTGGGGAATGAGCAGTTCTTC. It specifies CASSLSLLGNEQFF.

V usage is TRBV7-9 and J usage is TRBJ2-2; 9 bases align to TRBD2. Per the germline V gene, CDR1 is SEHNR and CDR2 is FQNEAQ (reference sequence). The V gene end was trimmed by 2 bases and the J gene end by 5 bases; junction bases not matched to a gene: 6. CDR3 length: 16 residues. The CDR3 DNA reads TGTGCCAGCAGCTTACAAGCGGGAGGTCGGACCGGGGAGCTGTTTTTT. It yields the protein CASSLQAGGRTGELFF.

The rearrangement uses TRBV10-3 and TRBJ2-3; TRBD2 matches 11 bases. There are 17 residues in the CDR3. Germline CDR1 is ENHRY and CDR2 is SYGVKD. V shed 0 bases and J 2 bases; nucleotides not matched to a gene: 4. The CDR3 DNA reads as TGTGCCATCAGTGAGTCCGGGACTAGCGGTTACACAGATACGCAGTATTTT. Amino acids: CAISESGTSGYTDTQYF.

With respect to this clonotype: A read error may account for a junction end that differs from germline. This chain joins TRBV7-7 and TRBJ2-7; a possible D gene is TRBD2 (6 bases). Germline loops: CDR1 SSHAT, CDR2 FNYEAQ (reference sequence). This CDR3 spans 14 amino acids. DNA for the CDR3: TGTGCTAGCAGCCAGCTAGCGAATTCGGCCGAGCAGTACTTC. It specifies CASSQLANSAEQYF.

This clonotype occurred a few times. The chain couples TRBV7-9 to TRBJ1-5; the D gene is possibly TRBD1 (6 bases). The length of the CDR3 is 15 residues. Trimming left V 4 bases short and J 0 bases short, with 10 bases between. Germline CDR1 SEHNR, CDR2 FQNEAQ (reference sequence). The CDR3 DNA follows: TGTGCCAGCAGCTGGGACATCAATAGCAATCAGCCCCAGCATTTT. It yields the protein CASSWDINSNQPQHF.

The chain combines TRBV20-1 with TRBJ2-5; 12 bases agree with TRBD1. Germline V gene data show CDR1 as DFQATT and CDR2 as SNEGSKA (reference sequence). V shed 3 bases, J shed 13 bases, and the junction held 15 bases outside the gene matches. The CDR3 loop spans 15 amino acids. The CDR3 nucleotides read TGCAGTGCTAGCTCCGGGACAGGGGGCGGGTACGAGTTGTACTTC. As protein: CSASSGTGGGYELYF.

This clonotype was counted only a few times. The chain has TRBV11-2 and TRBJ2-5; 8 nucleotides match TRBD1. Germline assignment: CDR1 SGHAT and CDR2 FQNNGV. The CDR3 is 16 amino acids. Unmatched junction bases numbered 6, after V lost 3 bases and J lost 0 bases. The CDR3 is CASSFPGQGHQETQYF. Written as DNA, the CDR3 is TGTGCCAGCAGCTTCCCTGGACAGGGACACCAAGAGACCCAGTACTTC.

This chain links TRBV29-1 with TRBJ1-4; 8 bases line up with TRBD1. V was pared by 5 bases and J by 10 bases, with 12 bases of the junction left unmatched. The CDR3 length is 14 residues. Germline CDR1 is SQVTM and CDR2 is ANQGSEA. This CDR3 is CSVSPTGDTGKLFF. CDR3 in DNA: TGCAGCGTTTCACCGACAGGGGATACTGGAAAACTGTTTTTT.

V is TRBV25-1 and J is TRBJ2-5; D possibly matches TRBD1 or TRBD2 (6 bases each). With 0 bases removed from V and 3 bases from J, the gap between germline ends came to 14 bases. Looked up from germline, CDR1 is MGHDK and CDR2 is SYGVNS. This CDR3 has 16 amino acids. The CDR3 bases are TGTGCCAGCAGTGAATATTTACCGGAGGGGGAAGAGACCCAGTACTTC. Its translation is CASSEYLPEGEETQYF.

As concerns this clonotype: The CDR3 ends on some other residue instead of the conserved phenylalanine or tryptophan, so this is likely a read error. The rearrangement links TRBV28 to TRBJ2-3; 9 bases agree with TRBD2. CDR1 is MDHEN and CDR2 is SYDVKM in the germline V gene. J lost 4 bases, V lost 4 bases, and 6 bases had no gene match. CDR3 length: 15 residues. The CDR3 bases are TGTGCCAGCAGTTCCCAAGCGGGAGGCCCAGATACGCAGTATCTT. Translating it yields CASSSQAGGPDTQYL.

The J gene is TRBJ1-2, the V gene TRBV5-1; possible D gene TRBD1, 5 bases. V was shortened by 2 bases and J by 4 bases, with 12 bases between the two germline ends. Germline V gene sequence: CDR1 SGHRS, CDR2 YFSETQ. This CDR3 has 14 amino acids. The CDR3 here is CASSLNTGTYGYTF. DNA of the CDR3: TGCGCCAGCAGCTTAAATACAGGAACCTATGGCTACACCTTC.